These T cell receptor beta chains were read from a single sample in a study of T cells in localized non-small cell lung cancer. Clones were sequenced by immunoSEQ multiplex PCR, and TCRdb holds only the in-frame ones, with some missing. The table shows 45,000 to 60,000 clones, with about 85% occurring only once. This sample comprised peripheral blood, obtained before any cancer treatment. These receptors all stem from a female donor older than 55 with stage II squamous cell lung carcinoma. CDR3s include the opening cysteine and the closing phenylalanine or tryptophan. Each record gives: clone size, V gene, J gene, D gene, CDR3 length, CDR3 DNA, CDR3 protein. The D gene is left open where the match is weak. The listing skips clone size in some rows; elsewhere it reads once, few, many or a size class.

>.|TRBV5-1|TRBJ1-4|.|13
TGCGCCAGCAGCTCCCTGATGGATGAAAAACTGTTTTTT
CASSSLMDEKLFF
>.|TRBV5-1|TRBJ1-1|TRBD1|16
TGCGCCAGCAGCCCCTCGGGACAGGCATCGAACACTGAAGCTTTCTTT
CASSPSGQASNTEAFF
>.|TRBV6-5|TRBJ1-2|TRBD1|14
TGTGCCAGCAGTGGTTCAGGGGGAAACTATGGCTACACCTTC
CASSGSGGNYGYTF
>.|TRBV30|TRBJ1-2|.|14
TGTGCCTGGAGTGAACAGGAGGGTCGTTATGGCTACACCTTC
CAWSEQEGRYGYTF
>.|TRBV9|TRBJ1-2|.|10
TGTGCCAGCAGCGGAGAGGGCTACACCTTC
CASSGEGYTF
>.|TRBV2|TRBJ2-1|TRBD2|15
TGTGCCAGCAGACGCCGGGCTAGCGGGGGGGATGAGCAGTTCTTC
CASRRRASGGDEQFF
>.|TRBV5-1|TRBJ2-3|TRBD1|16
TGCGCCAGCAGCCCGCGACAGGGGAGTAGCACAGATACGCAGTATTTT
CASSPRQGSSTDTQYF
>few|TRBV4-2|TRBJ1-1|.|17
TGTGCCAGCAGCCAAGAGGGGCCCCGGGGGCTAGCCGCTGAAGCTTTCTTT
CASSQEGPRGLAAEAFF
>.|TRBV5-6|TRBJ2-7|.|13
TGTGCCAGCAGCTTGCGGAGCTCCTACGAGCAGTACTTC
CASSLRSSYEQYF
>.|TRBV18|TRBJ1-5|.|16
TGTGCCAGCTCACCACCCGGAGCCTCTAGGGATCAGCCCCAGCATTTT
CASSPPGASRDQPQHF
>.|TRBV21-1|TRBJ1-1|.|12
TGTGCCAGCAGCAATAAGAACGCTGAAGCTTTCTTT
CASSNKNAEAFF
>few|TRBV11-2|TRBJ1-3|TRBD1|15
TGTGCCAGCAGCTTAAAGACAGGGACTGGAAACACCATATATTTT
CASSLKTGTGNTIYF
>.|TRBV4-3|TRBJ1-2|.|16
TGCGCCAGCAGCCAAGATAGCATCGGACAGTCTTCTGGCTACACCTTC
CASSQDSIGQSSGYTF
>.|TRBV9|TRBJ2-3|.|15
TGTGCCAGCAGCGTAGGTGGGGCCACCACAGATACGCAGTATTTT
CASSVGGATTDTQYF
>.|TRBV27|TRBJ1-3|.|13
TGTGCCAGCAGTTTCTCCTCTGGAAACACCATATATTTT
CASSFSSGNTIYF
>.|TRBV18|TRBJ2-3|.|13
TGTGCCAGCTCACGCACTAGCACAGATACGCAGTATTTT
CASSRTSTDTQYF
>few|TRBV13|TRBJ2-1|.|13
TGTGCCAGCAGCTTGGGCACCTACAATGAGCAGTTCTTC
CASSLGTYNEQFF
>few|TRBV7-9|TRBJ2-7|TRBD1|15
TGTGCCAGCAGCTCCGGACAGGGTAGGGGTTACGAGCAGTACTTC
CASSSGQGRGYEQYF
>.|TRBV19|TRBJ1-5|.|17
TGTGCCAGTAGTGGGGGAGGGGGGCTTAAGTGGCTTCAGCCCCAGCATTTT
CASSGGGGLKWLQPQHF
>.|TRBV6-1|TRBJ1-1|TRBD1|14
TGTGCCAGCGGGGTAGGACAGGGTATAACTGAAGCTTTCTTT
CASGVGQGITEAFF
>.|TRBV4-1|TRBJ1-2|TRBD1|16
TGCGCCAGCAGCCAGTCCGGGACAGGGGATATCTATGGCTACACCTTC
CASSQSGTGDIYGYTF
>.|TRBV19|TRBJ2-2|TRBD2|15
TGTGCCAGTATGGGACTAGCGGGGGTGGCCGGGGAGCTGTTTTTT
CASMGLAGVAGELFF
>.|TRBV7-2|TRBJ1-1|TRBD1|15
TGTGCCAGCAGCTTGACAGGGGGCGCGAACACTGAAGCTTTCTTT
CASSLTGGANTEAFF
>.|TRBV6-5|TRBJ1-2|TRBD1|16
TGTGCCAGCAGTTTGACGGACAGGGCCTATAACTATGGCTACACCTTC
CASSLTDRAYNYGYTF
>.|TRBV30|TRBJ1-3|.|16
TGTGCCTGGAGTGTACGGGCATCAAGCTCTGGAAACACCATATATTTT
CAWSVRASSSGNTIYF
>.|TRBV6-1|TRBJ2-3|.|14
TGTGCCAGCAACCGGAAGGGTGGGGCGGATACGCAGTATTTT
CASNRKGGADTQYF
>.|TRBV5-1|TRBJ2-2|.|14
TGCGCCAGCAGCGAGTCACAGGGCAGGGGGGAGCTGTTTTTT
CASSESQGRGELFF
>.|TRBV6-6|TRBJ1-2|.|12
TGTGCCAGCAGCCTTACGGACGAGCGCTACACCTTC
CASSLTDERYTF
>.|TRBV6-5|TRBJ2-3|TRBD2|14
TGTGCCACTACCCTAGCGGGGGGACCAGATACGCAGTATTTT
CATTLAGGPDTQYF
>.|TRBV4-1|TRBJ1-2|.|13
TGCGCCAGCAATCGGGGACAAAACTATGGCTACACCTTC
CASNRGQNYGYTF
>.|TRBV4-1|TRBJ1-1|.|15
TGCGCCAGCAGCCTGACTCTAGGGTTAGGCACTGAAGCTTTCTTT
CASSLTLGLGTEAFF
>.|TRBV5-6|TRBJ1-1|.|14
TGTGCCAGCAGCCTGACTCTTATGAACACTGAAGCTTTCTTT
CASSLTLMNTEAFF
>.|TRBV9|TRBJ2-3|TRBD2|18
TGTGCCAGCAGCGTTAGCCTAGCGGGGGGCCCGGTCACAGATACGCAGTATTTT
CASSVSLAGGPVTDTQYF
>.|TRBV27|TRBJ1-5|.|13
TGTGCCAGCAGTTTAAAGGGGGATCAGCCCCAGCATTTT
CASSLKGDQPQHF
>once|TRBV28|TRBJ1-6|TRBD1|14
TGTGCCAGCAGTTTATCAGGGGGCCAGTCACCCCTCCACTTT
CASSLSGGQSPLHF
>few|TRBV7-2|TRBJ2-4|.|15
TGTGCCAGCAGCTCCCTCCAGCCCCCCGAAAACATTCAGTACTTC
CASSSLQPPENIQYF